This entry concerns a single TCR beta chain. The sample comes from a study of shared clonotypes between healthy human individuals. CDR1 SGHKS and CDR2 YYEKEE come from the germline V gene (reference sequence). The CDR3 spans 14 residues. V dropped 2 bases and J dropped 2 bases, with 11 bases sitting between them. Measured with immunoSEQ multiplex PCR; TCRdb has only the in-frame clones, and not every one. This sample has 450,000 to 650,000 clones, with around 76% found just once. This chain connects TRBV5-5 to TRBJ2-7; D is unresolved. This sequence originates from a woman aged 40 to 50 in good health. Some clones in this sample may be carry-over from other donors' samples. The source material was PBMCs. CDR3 bases: TGTGCCAGCAGCTTAATCCCTGGGACCTACGAGCAGTACTTC. Translated: CASSLIPGTYEQYF.